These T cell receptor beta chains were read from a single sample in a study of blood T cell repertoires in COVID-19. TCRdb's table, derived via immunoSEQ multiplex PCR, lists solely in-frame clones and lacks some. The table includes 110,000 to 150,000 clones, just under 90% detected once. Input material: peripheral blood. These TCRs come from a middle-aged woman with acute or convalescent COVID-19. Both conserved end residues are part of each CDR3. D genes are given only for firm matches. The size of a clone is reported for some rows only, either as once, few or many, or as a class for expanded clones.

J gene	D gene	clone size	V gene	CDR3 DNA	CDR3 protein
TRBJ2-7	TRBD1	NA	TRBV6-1	TGTGCCAGCAGTGATGGGTACAGGGGGCTCTACGAGCAGTACTTC	CASSDGYRGLYEQYF
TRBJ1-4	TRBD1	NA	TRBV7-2	TGTGCCAGCAGCTCAGGGGGCGCGTTTGGTGAAAAACTGTTTTTT	CASSSGGAFGEKLFF
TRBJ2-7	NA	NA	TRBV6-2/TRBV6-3	TGTGCCAGCAGTTTTCGCGGGGCTACTTCCTACGAGCAGTACTTC	CASSFRGATSYEQYF
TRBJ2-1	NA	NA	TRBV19	TGTGCCAGTAGACTCCAGACAGGCTCCAATGAGCAGTTCTTC	CASRLQTGSNEQFF
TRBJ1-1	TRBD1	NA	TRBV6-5	TGTGCCAGCAGTTACGGACAGGGCGGGGGCACTGAAGCTTTCTTT	CASSYGQGGGTEAFF
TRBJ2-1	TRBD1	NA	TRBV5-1	TGCGCCAGCAGCTTGGGGGACAGTCGATACAATGAGCAGTTCTTC	CASSLGDSRYNEQFF
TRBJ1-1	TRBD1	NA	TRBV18	TGTGCCAGCTCACGACAGGGGTCGAACACTGAAGCTTTCTTT	CASSRQGSNTEAFF
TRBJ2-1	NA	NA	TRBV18	TGTGCCAGCTCCCCATCCAGCGTTAGCTCCTACAATGAGCAGTTCTTC	CASSPSSVSSYNEQFF
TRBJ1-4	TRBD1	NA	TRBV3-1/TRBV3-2	TGTGCCAGCAGCTACGGACAGGGAAGAGAAAAACTGTTTTTT	CASSYGQGREKLFF
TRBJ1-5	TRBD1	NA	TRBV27	TGTGCCAGTCGCGGGACAGGGGGGTTAGGAATACTTGGGAATCAGCCCCAGCATTTT	CASRGTGGLGILGNQPQHF
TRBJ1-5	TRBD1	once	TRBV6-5	TGTGCCAGCAGTTCCGGGACAGGGTTTAATCAGCCCCAGCATTTT	CASSSGTGFNQPQHF
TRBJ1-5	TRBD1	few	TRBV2	TGTGCCAGCAGAGCCGGGACAGGCAATCAGCCCCAGCATTTT	CASRAGTGNQPQHF
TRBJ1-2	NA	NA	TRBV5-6	TGTGCCAGCAGCTTGCAGCAGGGTCCGTATGGCTACACCTTC	CASSLQQGPYGYTF
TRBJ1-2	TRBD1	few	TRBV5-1	TGCGCCAGCAGCTTGGCCGGGACAGGGGAGTATGGCTACACCTTC	CASSLAGTGEYGYTF
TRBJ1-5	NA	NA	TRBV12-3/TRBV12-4	TGTGCCAGCAGGGGGGCGAGGAATCAGCCCCAGCATTTT	CASRGARNQPQHF
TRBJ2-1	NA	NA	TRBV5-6	TGTGCCAGCAGCTTTGGGAGTAACAATGAGCAGTTCTTC	CASSFGSNNEQFF